This TCR beta chain comes out of a study of spatial heterogeneity in lung cancer. In the study overall: Mean representation of each unique TCR and UMI combination in the raw reads exceeded 8.5 occurrences. Study-level results: Counts of expanded alpha and beta TCRs within tumors tracked the tumor nonsynonymous mutation count.

Sample time point: sample taken at primary tumor resection. Looked up from germline, CDR1 is SQVTM and CDR2 is ANQGSEA. Trimming removed 6 bases from V and 1 base from J, with 19 bases in between. The CDR3 is made up of 16 amino acids. By its share, this clonotype is medium-sized (0.01 to 0.1%). Its antigen is undetermined. Each CDR3 protein is one row after TCRdb ran MiXCR on the 5' RACE reads. The sample holds approximately 9,500 distinct CDR3 sequences, approximately 12% seen once. This TCR derives from a male donor with early-stage non-small cell lung cancer. Sample: lung tumor tissue, taken at surgery. J is TRBJ1-3 and V is TRBV29-1; possibly TRBD1 for D (6 bases). The CDR3 protein is CSVADTGMLSGNTIYF. The CDR3 coding sequence is TGCAGCGTAGCGGACACAGGGATGCTTTCTGGAAACACCATATATTTT.